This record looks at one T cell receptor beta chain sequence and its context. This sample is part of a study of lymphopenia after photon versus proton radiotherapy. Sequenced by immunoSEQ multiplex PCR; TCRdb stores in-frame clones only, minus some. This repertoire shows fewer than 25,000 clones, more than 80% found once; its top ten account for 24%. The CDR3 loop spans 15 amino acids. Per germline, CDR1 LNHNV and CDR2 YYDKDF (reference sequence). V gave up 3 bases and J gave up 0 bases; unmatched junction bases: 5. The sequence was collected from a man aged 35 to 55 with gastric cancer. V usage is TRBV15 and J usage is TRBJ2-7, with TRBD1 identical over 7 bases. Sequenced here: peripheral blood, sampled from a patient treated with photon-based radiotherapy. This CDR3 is CATSSSRGNSYEQYF. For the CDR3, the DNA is TGTGCCACCAGCAGCTCCAGGGGGAACTCCTACGAGCAGTACTTC.